These 27 T cell receptor beta chains share one sample of origin, sequenced in a study of PD-L1 blockade in urothelial cancer. Libraries were prepared by immunoSEQ multiplex PCR; TCRdb keeps only in-frame clonotypes and omits some of them. This table holds tens of thousands of clones, around 80% found once. The sequencing here drew on PBMCs, taken around atezolizumab (anti-PD-L1) treatment. The receptors were sampled from a man in his 70s with urothelial cancer.

This clone was found once. The chain has TRBV7-3 and TRBJ2-3, with a tentative D call TRBD2 (7 bases). Germline-derived CDR1 and CDR2 are SGHTA and FQGTGA. The V gene lost 5 bases and the J gene lost 4 bases, with 16 bases spanning the gap. The CDR3 consists of 15 residues. CDR3: CASSQGGGRADTQYF. The CDR3 DNA sequence: TGTGCCAGCAGCCAAGGGGGAGGGAGGGCAGATACGCAGTATTTT.

The chain links TRBV9 to TRBJ1-2; no firm D call. The CDR3 has 15 residues. Trimming removed 3 bases at V and 2 bases at J, with 14 bases between. Germline lookup yields CDR1 SGDLS and CDR2 YYNGEE. CDR3 protein: CASSDRRTGNYGYTF. The CDR3, as DNA: TGTGCCAGCAGCGATCGCCGGACGGGAAACTATGGCTACACCTTC.

The chain links TRBV6-6 to TRBJ2-3; possible D gene TRBD2, 5 bases. The CDR3 runs 14 residues. V was cut by 6 bases and J by 2 bases, with 12 bases left in between. CDR1 and CDR2 (germline): MNHNY, SVGAGI (reference sequence). Here the CDR3 DNA reads TGTGCCAGCAGGCCTAGCCTTTTCACAGATACGCAGTATTTT. This encodes CASRPSLFTDTQYF.

The rearrangement joins TRBV7-9 to TRBJ2-7, with 9 positions matching TRBD1. The CDR3 totals 13 residues. V was pared by 6 bases and J by 5 bases, with 5 bases of the junction left unmatched. Germline V lookup: CDR1 SEHNR, CDR2 FQNEAQ (reference sequence). CDR3 nucleotides: TGTGCCAGCAGACAGGACAGGGGTCACGAGCAGTACTTC. Its protein product is CASRQDRGHEQYF.

This chain links TRBV9 with TRBJ2-1; D unclear. Germline values: CDR1 SGDLS, CDR2 YYNGEE. V shed 1 base and J shed 1 base, with 9 bases lying between them. CDR3 size: 15 residues. The DNA of the CDR3 is TGTGCCAGCAGCGTAAAACCGGAGTCCTACAATGAGCAGTTCTTC. Residues: CASSVKPESYNEQFF.

This CDR3 reads CASSPGLAGITGELFF. The CDR3 bases are TGTGCCAGCTCACCCGGACTAGCGGGGATCACCGGGGAGCTGTTTTTT. The chain uses TRBV18 and TRBJ2-2; 12 positions match TRBD2. CDR3 length equals 16 residues. Trimming removed 3 bases from V and 4 bases from J; junction bases left unmatched: 3. Germline V gene sequence: CDR1 KGHSH, CDR2 LQKENI.

The chain recombines TRBV6-5 with TRBJ2-5, with 8 nucleotides matching TRBD1. CDR1 is MNHEY, CDR2 SVGAGI, per germline. The CDR3 runs to 13 residues. With V trimmed by 6 bases and J by 4 bases, 4 bases remained unmatched. The CDR3 nucleotides read TGTGCCAGCAGACGCGGACAGGGAGAGACCCAGTACTTC. It codes for CASRRGQGETQYF.

In this sample, this clone turned up once. V and J are TRBV7-8 and TRBJ2-7, with 7 bases identical to TRBD2. J lost 1 base, V lost 6 bases, and 9 bases had no gene match. CDR3 length: 15 residues. Germline values: CDR1 SGHVS, CDR2 FQNEAQ. The CDR3 DNA reads as TGTGCCAGCAGGCTTACTAGCGAAGGGTCCTACGAGCAGTACTTC. It yields the protein CASRLTSEGSYEQYF.

The sample holds many counts of this clone. This rearrangement joins TRBV15 to TRBJ1-2, with 7 bases lining up with TRBD1. Germline CDR1 reads LNHNV; CDR2 reads YYDKDF (reference sequence). V trimming: 5 bases; J trimming: 4 bases; junction bases outside the gene matches: 7. The CDR3 spans 14 residues. CDR3 sequence: CATSGRDSSYGYTF. The DNA of the CDR3 is TGTGCCACCAGCGGAAGGGACAGCAGCTATGGCTACACCTTC. The full variable domain, completed using reference TRBV15 and TRBJ1-2, is DAMVIQNPRYQVTQFGKPVTLSCSQTLNHNVMYWYQQKSSQAPKLLFHYYDKDFNNEADTPDNFQSRRPNTSFCFLDIRSPGLGDTAMYLCATSGRDSSYGYTFGSGTRLTVV.

The chain has TRBV5-6 and TRBJ2-2; 7 bases line up with TRBD1. Germline V gene lookup returns CDR1 SGHDT and CDR2 YYEEEE. Losses at the gene ends were 6 bases for V and 0 bases for J; bases not matched to a gene: 5. The CDR3 has 15 amino acids. CDR3 in amino acids: CASTKDRTNTGELFF. CDR3 coding DNA: TGTGCCAGCACCAAGGACAGGACGAACACCGGGGAGCTGTTTTTT.

The rearrangement links TRBV6-6 to TRBJ2-1; the match to TRBD1 covers 7 bases. The CDR3 sequence is 14 residues long. The ends lost 7 bases at V and 2 bases at J; junction bases unmatched: 5. CDR1 is MNHNY and CDR2 is SVGAGI in the germline V gene (reference sequence). The CDR3 region has the DNA TGTGCCAGCACCTCTACAGGGGCCTACAATGAGCAGTTCTTC. Translated: CASTSTGAYNEQFF.

The genes are TRBV5-6 and TRBJ2-5, with 9 bases aligning to TRBD1. The ends lost 5 bases at V and 2 bases at J; junction bases unmatched: 7. CDR3 length: 15 amino acids. CDR1 SGHDT and CDR2 YYEEEE come from the germline V gene. The CDR3 reads CASRGGTGRQETQYF. CDR3 nucleotides: TGTGCCAGCAGGGGAGGGACAGGGAGACAAGAGACCCAGTACTTC.

The chain uses TRBV7-2 and TRBJ2-1, with D tentatively TRBD2 (5 bases). Germline V CDR1 and CDR2: SGHTA, FQGNSA. Trimming removed 5 bases at V and 6 bases at J, with 17 bases between. The CDR3 has 15 amino acids. Here the CDR3 reads CASSPRPGEGNEQFF. CDR3 bases: TGTGCCAGCAGCCCCCGGCCTGGCGAGGGCAATGAGCAGTTCTTC.

The V gene is TRBV18, the J gene TRBJ1-2; 7 nucleotides agree with TRBD1. The CDR3 loop spans 17 amino acids. Germline CDR1 and CDR2: KGHSH and LQKENI. The V gene end was trimmed by 6 bases and the J gene end by 2 bases; junction bases not matched to a gene: 15. The CDR3: CASSLNHNPGQNYGYTF. In DNA, the CDR3 is TGTGCCAGCTCTCTCAACCATAATCCGGGACAGAACTATGGCTACACCTTC.

The rearrangement links TRBV7-2 to TRBJ2-1; 9 bases align to TRBD2. The length of the CDR3 is 13 residues. V lost 2 bases and J lost 10; bases outside the gene matches: 3. Germline-derived CDR1 and CDR2 are SGHTA and FQGNSA. The CDR3 coding sequence is TGTGCCAGCAGCTTACAGCGGGAGGTGGAGCAGTTCTTC. Protein: CASSLQREVEQFF. The full variable domain, completed using reference TRBV7-2 and TRBJ2-1, is GAGVSQSPSNKVTEKGKDVELRCDPISGHTALYWYRQSLGQGLEFLIYFQGNSAPDKSGLPSDRFSAERTGGSVSTLTIQRTQQEDSAVYLCASSLQREVEQFFGPGTRLTVL.

Written as DNA, the CDR3 is TGCAGCGTTGTCCGGGCCGGAGCGGCAGATACGCAGTATTTT. It is translated as CSVVRAGAADTQYF. The chain employs TRBV29-1 and TRBJ2-3, with a possible D match to TRBD2 (5 bases). The CDR3 consists of 14 residues. CDR1 is SQVTM and CDR2 is ANQGSEA in the germline V gene. V was trimmed by 4 bases and J by 4 bases, leaving 15 bases between them.

In regard to this clone: One end of the junction does not line up with germline, which may come from a read error. The chain uses TRBV5-4 and TRBJ2-6; 9 nucleotides agree with TRBD1. This CDR3 spans 18 amino acids. The germline V gene has CDR1 SGHNT and CDR2 YYREEE (reference sequence). CDR3 sequence reads: CVSSTGQGRMSGANVLTF. Written as DNA, the CDR3 is TGTGTCAGCAGCACAGGACAGGGGCGAATGTCTGGGGCCAACGTCCTGACTTTC.

This sequence joins TRBV6-5 and TRBJ1-2, with D perhaps matching TRBD1 (6 bases). CDR3 length: 15 residues. Trimming pared 5 bases from V and 4 bases from J, leaving 17 bases between. Germline V gives CDR1 MNHEY, CDR2 SVGAGI. The CDR3 loop is CASSQSSGVGYGYTF. The CDR3 nucleotides read TGTGCCAGCAGTCAATCGTCAGGGGTAGGCTATGGCTACACCTTC.

V usage is TRBV5-5 and J usage is TRBJ2-5; D unclear. The CDR3 has 13 amino acids. The V end was cut by 2 bases, the J end by 4 bases, with 9 bases between. In germline, CDR1 is SGHKS, CDR2 YYEKEE (reference sequence). DNA of the CDR3: TGTGCCAGCAGCTTCCCTGAGGCAGAGACCCAGTACTTC. Protein product: CASSFPEAETQYF. Using reference TRBV5-5 and TRBJ2-5 for the parts outside the CDR3, the full variable domain is DAGVTQSPTHLIKTRGQQVTLRCSPISGHKSVSWYQQVLGQGPQFIFQYYEKEERGRGNFPDRFSARQFPNYSSELNVNALLLGDSALYLCASSFPEAETQYFGPGTRLLVL.

The V gene is TRBV7-7, the J gene TRBJ2-2; D call uncertain. CDR1 and CDR2 (germline): SSHAT, FNYEAQ (reference sequence). CDR3 length equals 13 residues. The V end lost 2 bases, the J end lost 3 bases, and 4 bases lay between the germline ends. The CDR3 protein is CASSLTDTGELFF. CDR3 DNA sequence: TGTGCCAGCAGCTTAACGGACACCGGGGAGCTGTTTTTT.

The V and J genes are TRBV23-1 and TRBJ2-7; perhaps TRBD1 as D (6 bases). TRBV23-1 is an ORF for which the function is uncertain. Trimming took off 3 bases at V and 4 bases at J, with 25 bases between the two ends. The CDR3 has 18 amino acids. CDR3 amino acids: CASSQSTGWPPSPYEQYF. The CDR3 nucleotides are TGCGCCAGCAGTCAGTCGACAGGTTGGCCCCCATCCCCTTACGAGCAGTACTTC.

The gene calls are TRBV10-3 and TRBJ1-5; D ambiguous. The CDR3 sequence is 13 residues long. The germline V gene encodes CDR1 ENHRY and CDR2 SYGVKD. V dropped 3 bases and J dropped 7 bases, with 10 bases sitting between them. The CDR3 sequence: CAISETESQPQHF. The CDR3 DNA is TGTGCCATCAGTGAAACGGAGTCGCAGCCCCAGCATTTT.

V is TRBV5-1 and J is TRBJ1-6; 7 positions match TRBD1. The CDR3 is 15 amino acids. V lost 1 base to trimming and J lost 5 bases; unmatched junction nucleotides: 3. Germline V gene lookup returns CDR1 SGHRS and CDR2 YFSETQ. The CDR3 region is CASSLQGTDNSPLHF. CDR3 coding DNA: TGCGCCAGCAGCTTGCAGGGGACAGATAATTCACCCCTCCACTTT.

The rearrangement joins TRBV6-6 to TRBJ2-2; 7 bases fit TRBD1. The germline V gene has CDR1 MNHNY and CDR2 SVGAGI (reference sequence). Trimming at V came to 6 bases and at J to 5 bases, leaving 9 bases not matched to a gene. The length of the CDR3 is 15 residues. CDR3 DNA: TGTGCCAGCAGCCCCAACAGGGGTGGTACCGGGGAGCTGTTTTTT. It is translated as CASSPNRGGTGELFF.

In its sample, this clone was seen once. The genes are TRBV9 and TRBJ2-1; 11 bases line up with TRBD2. Germline assignment: CDR1 SGDLS and CDR2 YYNGEE. V shed 3 bases and J 5 bases; nucleotides not matched to a gene: 4. The CDR3 runs to 15 residues. This chain's CDR3 is CASSEGLAEHNEQFF. CDR3 nucleotides: TGTGCCAGCAGCGAGGGACTAGCGGAACACAATGAGCAGTTCTTC. The full variable domain, with the rest looked up from reference TRBV9 and TRBJ2-1, is DSGVTQTPKHLITATGQRVTLRCSPRSGDLSVYWYQQSLDQGLQFLIQYYNGEERAKGNILERFSAQQFPDLHSELNLSSLELGDSALYFCASSEGLAEHNEQFFGPGTRLTVL.

The chain has TRBV2 and TRBJ2-2; 8 bases are shared with TRBD1. The CDR3 totals 15 residues. Germline V gene data show CDR1 as SNHLY and CDR2 as FYNNEI. J lost 5 bases, V lost 8 bases, and 10 bases had no gene match. Here the CDR3 DNA reads TGTGCCAGCGATTTCAGGGGGCTTAAAACCGGGGAGCTGTTTTTT. Translation: CASDFRGLKTGELFF.

The rearrangement links TRBV15 to TRBJ1-5; 8 bases line up with TRBD1. The junction had 5 bases not matched to a gene; V was cut back by 1 base and J by 3 bases. CDR1 and CDR2 from the germline V gene are LNHNV and YYDKDF (reference sequence). The CDR3 runs to 16 residues. The CDR3 reads CATSRGRTGPNQPQHF. CDR3 sequence (DNA): TGTGCCACCAGCAGAGGGCGGACAGGGCCCAATCAGCCCCAGCATTTT.